The rows below give T cell receptor beta chains drawn from one sample of a study of blood T cell repertoires in COVID-19. Some clones are missing from TCRdb's copy, which holds only in-frame ones; the method was immunoSEQ multiplex PCR. The sample lists some 300,000 clones, around 88% occurring once. The sample consisted of peripheral blood. The receptor set was obtained from a woman in her thirties who had recovered from COVID-19. Both conserved end residues are part of each CDR3. A D gene is named only where the DNA matches it firmly. A row's size may be missing; if present it is once, few, many or a size class.

>TRBJ1-1|TRBV7-9|15|-|-
CASSLGSRVNTEAFF
TGTGCCAGCAGCTTAGGTAGCAGGGTAAACACTGAAGCTTTCTTT
>TRBJ2-3|TRBV9|15|TRBD2|once
CASSARGGLTDTQYF
TGTGCCAGCAGCGCCCGCGGGGGGCTCACAGATACGCAGTATTTT
>TRBJ2-7|TRBV2|13|-|-
CASSTGSSYEQYF
TGTGCCAGCAGCACTGGGAGCTCCTACGAGCAGTACTTC
>TRBJ1-4|TRBV5-1|14|-|-
CASSLAGANEKLFF
TGCGCCAGCAGCTTGGCGGGGGCTAATGAAAAACTGTTTTTT
>TRBJ2-3|TRBV19|17|TRBD2|-
CASSTQGLAVRADTQYF
TGTGCCAGTAGTACTCAGGGACTAGCGGTTCGGGCAGATACGCAGTATTTT
>TRBJ2-5|TRBV29-1|15|TRBD2|once
CSVTYRLALEGTQYF
TGCAGCGTTACATACCGACTAGCCCTCGAAGGGACCCAGTACTTC
>TRBJ2-3|TRBV5-1|16|TRBD1|-
CASSSLSRQGPDTQYF
TGCGCCAGCAGCTCATTATCTCGACAGGGGCCAGATACGCAGTATTTT
>TRBJ2-7|TRBV14|12|TRBD1|once
CATGQGLDEQYF
TGTGCCACCGGACAGGGATTGGACGAGCAGTACTTC
>TRBJ2-3|TRBV5-1|18|TRBD2|-
CASSLAASGGTGTDTQYF
TGCGCCAGCAGCTTGGCGGCTAGCGGGGGGACGGGCACAGATACGCAGTATTTT
>TRBJ1-2|TRBV27|19|TRBD1|-
CASSLVGTGRGVSNYGYTF
TGTGCCAGCAGCCTCGTGGGGACAGGCAGGGGGGTCTCAAACTATGGCTACACCTTC
>TRBJ2-7|TRBV7-3|15|TRBD1|-
CASSLTGRDSGEQYF
TGTGCCAGCAGCTTAACGGGCCGGGACAGCGGCGAGCAGTACTTC
>TRBJ1-2|TRBV27|14|-|-
CASSLNIANYGYTF
TGTGCCAGCAGTTTGAACATCGCTAACTATGGCTACACCTTC
>TRBJ1-1|TRBV27|14|-|few
CASSFRTYSTEAFF
TGTGCCAGCAGTTTCAGGACTTATAGCACTGAAGCTTTCTTT
>TRBJ1-2|TRBV6-5|13|-|-
CASSYNTGYGYTF
TGTGCCAGCAGTTACAACACAGGGTATGGCTACACCTTC
>TRBJ1-3|TRBV4-1|15|-|-
CASSQDSGGGNTIYF
TGCGCCAGCAGCCAAGATTCGGGGGGCGGAAACACCATATATTTT
>TRBJ1-2|TRBV2|14|-|-
CASKATGSGYGYTF
TGTGCCAGCAAGGCGACAGGATCGGGCTATGGCTACACCTTC
>TRBJ2-2|TRBV10-3|15|-|-
CAISVSLLNTGELFF
TGTGCCATCAGTGTATCGCTCCTAAACACCGGGGAGCTGTTTTTT
>TRBJ1-2|TRBV18|15|-|-
CASSPQGQGIYGYTF
TGTGCCAGCTCGCCCCAGGGACAAGGGATCTATGGCTACACCTTC
>TRBJ2-5|TRBV5-1|15|-|-
CASSLAPAGKETQYF
TGCGCCAGCAGCTTGGCTCCGGCAGGGAAAGAGACCCAGTACTTC
>TRBJ2-1|TRBV5-1|14|TRBD2|-
CATASRTSNNEQFF
TGCGCCACCGCATCCAGGACTAGTAACAATGAGCAGTTCTTC
>TRBJ1-4|TRBV15|12|TRBD1|-
CATSPRGEKLFF
TGTGCCACCAGTCCCAGGGGGGAAAAACTGTTTTTT
>TRBJ2-7|TRBV9|15|TRBD1|-
CASSVRGDSTYEQYF
TGTGCCAGCAGCGTAAGAGGGGACAGCACCTACGAGCAGTACTTC
>TRBJ2-2|TRBV7-9|17|TRBD2|-
CASSLVVSGEGAGELFF
TGTGCCAGCAGCTTAGTCGTTAGCGGGGAAGGAGCCGGGGAGCTGTTTTTT
>TRBJ2-1|TRBV24-1|16|TRBD2|-
CATSDSRGGQHNEQFF
TGTGCCACCAGTGATTCTCGGGGGGGGCAACACAATGAGCAGTTCTTC
>TRBJ2-5|TRBV6-1|14|TRBD1|once
CASSEHRGLETQYF
TGTGCCAGCAGTGAACACAGGGGGTTAGAGACCCAGTACTTC
>TRBJ1-1|TRBV6-2/TRBV6-3|14|-|-
CASSYRDFGNEAFF
TGTGCCAGCAGTTACCGGGATTTTGGGAATGAAGCTTTCTTT
>TRBJ1-1|TRBV5-1|16|-|many
CASSLATGEMNTEAFF
TGCGCCAGCAGCTTGGCCACGGGGGAAATGAACACTGAAGCTTTCTTT
>TRBJ1-3|TRBV11-3|15|-|once
CASSLRAGAGNTIYF
TGTGCCAGCAGCTTAAGGGCAGGGGCTGGAAACACCATATATTTT
>TRBJ2-3|TRBV2|14|TRBD2|-
CARERWLAGDTQYF
TGTGCCAGGGAAAGGTGGCTAGCGGGTGATACGCAGTATTTT
>TRBJ1-3|TRBV12-3/TRBV12-4|13|-|few
CASSSGSGNTIYF
TGTGCCAGCAGTTCAGGCTCTGGAAACACCATATATTTT
>TRBJ1-4|TRBV19|15|TRBD1|-
CASSIGGGSNEKLFF
TGTGCCAGTAGTATTGGAGGGGGCTCTAATGAAAAACTGTTTTTT
>TRBJ2-5|TRBV7-3|13|TRBD1|-
CASSPSGGETQYF
TGTGCCAGCAGTCCTTCAGGGGGAGAGACCCAGTACTTC
>TRBJ2-3|TRBV5-5|15|-|-
CASRDGRSSTDTQYF
TGTGCCAGCAGAGACGGGAGATCAAGCACAGATACGCAGTATTTT
>TRBJ1-1|TRBV29-1|16|TRBD1|once
CSVEPVLGQQNTEAFF
TGCAGCGTTGAACCGGTCTTGGGACAGCAGAACACTGAAGCTTTCTTT
>TRBJ1-5|TRBV5-1|14|-|-
CASSSGNRNQPQHF
TGCGCCAGCAGCTCCGGGAATCGCAATCAGCCCCAGCATTTT
>TRBJ1-1|TRBV7-3|13|TRBD1|-
CASSPDRGFEAFF
TGTGCCAGCAGCCCGGACAGGGGGTTCGAAGCTTTCTTT
>TRBJ1-1|TRBV28|18|TRBD1|-
CASSLGGAGGESNTEAFF
TGTGCCAGCAGTTTAGGAGGGGCAGGGGGCGAATCGAACACTGAAGCTTTCTTT